The 26 T cell receptor beta chains below all came from one sample that was sequenced in a study of blood T cells in healthy people across ages (dated by TCRdb to about 2015). Library creation used 5' RACE. The reads were generated on an Illumina HiSeq 2500. A second PCR of roughly 6 to 11 cycles was run with a J-beta primer mix and a sample-barcoded 5' primer. TCRdb handled the public reads itself, with Q25 trimming in fastp and clone calling in MiXCR, and kept productive beta chains. Identical CDR3 protein sequences are pooled into one entry, listed with their most common genes and DNA. A total of roughly 930,000 distinct CDR3 sequences appear in this sample, around 48% of them only once. The ten largest account for roughly an eighth of the sample. Sequenced sample: blood. These receptors all stem from a man in his thirties or forties in good health.

This clonotype turned up a few times. The chain is built from TRBV28 and TRBJ2-5, with 10 bases that match TRBD2. The CDR3 consists of 16 residues. V shed 4 bases and J 2 bases; nucleotides not matched to a gene: 7. Germline-derived CDR1 and CDR2 are MDHEN and SYDVKM. The CDR3 protein is CASSSPQRGGQETQYF. The DNA for the CDR3 is TGTGCCAGCAGTTCCCCCCAGCGGGGGGGTCAAGAGACCCAGTACTTC.

This sequence joins TRBV12-3 or TRBV12-4 and TRBJ2-2; D uncertain. The V end was cut by 4 bases, the J end by 1 base, with 10 bases between. This CDR3 has 15 amino acids. DNA of the CDR3: TGTGCCAGCAGTTCGGGTCCCGAGAACACCGGGGAGCTGTTTTTT. Translating it yields CASSSGPENTGELFF.

V is TRBV9 and J is TRBJ2-7; D perhaps matches TRBD2 (6 bases). Trimming took 4 bases from V and 3 from J, leaving 17 bases between them. The CDR3 loop spans 15 amino acids. CDR1 and CDR2 from the germline V gene are SGDLS and YYNGEE. The CDR3 reads CASSPGPSAFYEQYF. As DNA, the CDR3 is TGTGCCAGCAGCCCAGGGCCTAGCGCCTTCTACGAGCAGTACTTC. The full variable domain, rest sourced from reference TRBV9 and TRBJ2-7, is DSGVTQTPKHLITATGQRVTLRCSPRSGDLSVYWYQQSLDQGLQFLIQYYNGEERAKGNILERFSAQQFPDLHSELNLSSLELGDSALYFCASSPGPSAFYEQYFGPGTRLTVT.

Worth noting for this clonotype: One end of the junction varies from germline; a read error may be responsible. The chain recombines TRBV5-1 with TRBJ1-2; 7 nucleotides line up with TRBD1. From germline, CDR1 is SGHRS and CDR2 YFSETQ. CDR3 length equals 16 residues. The CDR3: CAGSGGEDRHNYGYTF. The CDR3 DNA is TGCGCCGGCAGCGGTGGTGAGGACAGGCATAACTATGGCTACACCTTC.

This clonotype was picked up a small number of times. The chain has TRBV29-1 and TRBJ1-2; the D is unclear. CDR1 is SQVTM, CDR2 ANQGSEA, per germline. The CDR3 loop spans 14 amino acids. V lost 4 bases, J lost 8 bases, and 20 bases lay in between. DNA of the CDR3: TGCAGCGTTGGCACACCTGTGGAGGTCGGGGGCTACACCTTC. It translates to CSVGTPVEVGGYTF.

The J gene is TRBJ2-1, the V gene TRBV7-2; a weak D match, TRBD1 (6 bases). V gave up 2 bases and J gave up 4 bases, with 15 bases separating them. The germline V gene has CDR1 SGHTA and CDR2 FQGNSA. This CDR3 is 16 amino acids long. Written as DNA, the CDR3 is TGTGCCAGCAGCTTACAGTCTTTGGACAGATACAATGAGCAGTTCTTC. Translating gives CASSLQSLDRYNEQFF.

The chain combines TRBV5-1 with TRBJ2-1, with 7 bases fitting TRBD1. Germline loops: CDR1 SGHRS, CDR2 YFSETQ. The CDR3 loop spans 13 amino acids. Losses at the gene ends were 3 bases for V and 6 bases for J; bases not matched to a gene: 3. The CDR3 spells CASSSRQGNEQFF. The CDR3 DNA reads TGCGCCAGCAGCTCCAGACAGGGCAATGAGCAGTTCTTC.

The J gene is TRBJ2-1, the V gene TRBV7-2; tentative D call: TRBD1 (5 bases). This CDR3 has 13 amino acids. V shed 1 base and J shed 13 bases, with 14 bases lying between them. CDR1 is SGHTA, CDR2 FQGNSA, per germline. CDR3 sequence: CASSLGGQATQFF. CDR3 bases: TGTGCCAGCAGCTTAGGGGGCCAGGCGACCCAGTTCTTC. Full variable domain (missing parts from reference TRBV7-2 and TRBJ2-1): GAGVSQSPSNKVTEKGKDVELRCDPISGHTALYWYRQSLGQGLEFLIYFQGNSAPDKSGLPSDRFSAERTGGSVSTLTIQRTQQEDSAVYLCASSLGGQATQFFGPGTRLTVL.

Only a few counts were recorded for this clonotype. Being one base from a much bigger clone, this may be a read error. The chain employs TRBV7-9 and TRBJ2-7; TRBD2 agrees at 9 bases. Germline loops: CDR1 SEHNR, CDR2 FQNEAQ (reference sequence). The CDR3 sequence is 14 residues long. The DNA for the CDR3 is TGTGTCTCCACTCCCAGCGGGGGGATGTACGAGCAGTACTTC. Its protein product is CVSTPSGGMYEQYF.

The chain has TRBV6-1 and TRBJ2-1; 14 positions match TRBD2. Trimming cost V 6 bases and J 7 bases; bases outside gene matches: 14. The CDR3 has 18 amino acids. Per germline, CDR1 MNHNS and CDR2 SASEGT. DNA for the CDR3: TGTGCCAGCAGACCCCTCCTGACTAGCGGGGGGGCAAGGAATGAGCAGTTCTTC. It codes for CASRPLLTSGGARNEQFF.

The rearrangement links TRBV4-2 to TRBJ2-5; D is ambiguous. Trimming stripped 3 bases from V and 13 bases from J, with 24 bases between. The CDR3 is 15 residues long. Germline V gene data show CDR1 as LGHNA and CDR2 as YNFKEQ. The CDR3 region is CASSHAAVGSYERYF. DNA for the CDR3: TGTGCCAGCAGCCATGCGGCGGTGGGGTCCTACGAGCGGTACTTC.

Comment on this clonotype: Just one base apart from a much larger clone, this may be a read error. The V and J genes are TRBV3-1 and TRBJ1-2, with 9 bases matching TRBD1. Unmatched junction bases numbered 6, after V lost 6 bases and J lost 7 bases. Germline CDR1 reads LGHDT; CDR2 reads YNNKEL (reference sequence). CDR3 size: 13 residues. The CDR3 sequence: CASRPGQGFGYTF. The CDR3 nucleotides read TGTGCCAGCAGACCGGGACAGGGCTTTGGCTACACCTTC.

A few counts support this clonotype. The V call is TRBV2, the J call TRBJ2-4; D gene unclear. TRBJ2-5 matches the DNA end more closely, so the J call is doubtful. The CDR3 length is 10 residues. Germline V gene lookup returns CDR1 SNHLY and CDR2 FYNNEI. For the CDR3, the DNA is TGTGCCAGCAGAGTGCAGACCCAGTACTTC. This translates into CASRVQTQYF.

The J gene is TRBJ2-1, the V gene TRBV6-1, with 8 bases lining up with TRBD2. Germline CDR1 MNHNS, CDR2 SASEGT. The CDR3 is 15 amino acids. V lost 4 bases to trimming and J lost 7 bases; unmatched junction nucleotides: 9. Written as DNA, the CDR3 is TGTGCCAGCAGTGCCGCGGGGGGTTCTAGGAATGAGCAGTTCTTC. Protein product: CASSAAGGSRNEQFF.

V and J are TRBV7-3 and TRBJ2-6; unclear D gene. Germline assignment: CDR1 SGHTA and CDR2 FQGTGA. There are 15 residues in the CDR3. V dropped 5 bases and J dropped 0 bases, with 8 bases sitting between them. CDR3 DNA: TGTGCCAGCAGCCCCGGTTCCTCTGGGGCCAACGTCCTGACTTTC. It is translated as CASSPGSSGANVLTF.

The chain employs TRBV30 and TRBJ1-2, with a weak D call TRBD1 (5 bases). Germline CDR1 reads GTSNPN; CDR2 reads SVGIG (reference sequence). This CDR3 has 13 amino acids. V lost 1 base and J lost 7, with 13 bases in between. The CDR3 reads CAWSGFGGGGYTF. DNA for the CDR3: TGTGCCTGGAGTGGATTTGGGGGGGGTGGCTACACCTTC.

This clonotype was observed a handful of times. The rearrangement uses TRBV4-1 and TRBJ2-7, with a weak D call TRBD2 (7 bases). The CDR3 loop spans 15 amino acids. Germline V gene sequence: CDR1 MGHRA, CDR2 YSYEKL. V lost 4 bases and J 1 base, leaving 14 bases between the germline ends. In DNA form, the CDR3 reads TGCGCCAGCAGCCCCTTAAGCGGGACATCCTACGAGCAGTACTTC. This translates into CASSPLSGTSYEQYF.

This chain connects TRBV24-1 to TRBJ2-2; 8 bases are shared with TRBD2. Unmatched junction bases numbered 6, after V lost 3 bases and J lost 1 base. The germline gives CDR1 KGHDR, CDR2 SFDVKD. CDR3 length: 17 residues. The CDR3 sequence: CATSDPRGGLNTGELFF. The DNA for the CDR3 is TGTGCCACCAGTGATCCCCGGGGGGGCCTGAACACCGGGGAGCTGTTTTTT.

The V gene is TRBV7-9, the J gene TRBJ1-1; 10 bases map to TRBD1. CDR1 SEHNR and CDR2 FQNEAQ come from the germline V gene (reference sequence). The CDR3 has 13 residues. V lost 5 bases, J lost 10 bases, and 7 bases stayed unmatched. CDR3 in DNA: TGTGCCAGCAGCCGCGGGACAGGGGTCGGAGCTTTCTTT. This sequence encodes CASSRGTGVGAFF.

The chain is built from TRBV7-2 and TRBJ1-4; D remains ambiguous. CDR1 and CDR2 (germline): SGHTA, FQGNSA. The CDR3 is 13 residues long. V dropped 5 bases and J dropped 8 bases, with 12 bases sitting between them. The CDR3 sequence is CASSPQNEEKLFF. DNA of the CDR3: TGTGCCAGCAGCCCTCAAAACGAAGAAAAACTGTTTTTT.

This chain connects TRBV12-3 or TRBV12-4 to TRBJ2-1; TRBD1 aligns across 12 bases. CDR3 length: 16 amino acids. The J segment lost 6 bases and the V segment lost 6 bases, leaving 9 bases of the junction unmatched. CDR3 loop: CASSLGGTGGFNEQFF. The CDR3 region has the DNA TGTGCCAGCAGCCTAGGGGGGACAGGGGGCTTCAATGAGCAGTTCTTC.

The rearrangement joins TRBV25-1 to TRBJ1-4; TRBD1 matches 8 bases. The CDR3 is made up of 13 amino acids. Unmatched junction bases numbered 1, after V lost 6 bases and J lost 4 bases. Germline V CDR1 and CDR2: MGHDK, SYGVNS. The CDR3 spells CASRGQDNEKLFF. The CDR3, as DNA: TGTGCCAGCAGGGGACAGGATAATGAAAAACTGTTTTTT.

In this sample, this clonotype turned up a few times. The chain couples TRBV20-1 to TRBJ2-3, with TRBD1 matching 8 bases. The CDR3 is 13 amino acids. Germline CDR1 is DFQATT and CDR2 is SNEGSKA (reference sequence). The trim removed 8 bases at V and 1 base at J, leaving 5 bases unmatched. The CDR3 loop is CSTRGHGTDTQYF. The CDR3 DNA reads as TGCAGTACCAGGGGGCATGGCACAGATACGCAGTATTTT.

The J gene is TRBJ2-7, the V gene TRBV10-3, with 9 bases matching TRBD1. The V gene's germline CDR1 is ENHRY and CDR2 SYGVKD. The J segment lost 0 bases and the V segment lost 4 bases, leaving 7 bases of the junction unmatched. The CDR3 consists of 16 residues. The CDR3 DNA sequence: TGTGCCATCAGTGTTGGGGGACAGGGACTCTCCTACGAGCAGTACTTC. Its protein is CAISVGGQGLSYEQYF.

This clonotype was found a few times. The chain uses TRBV4-2 and TRBJ2-5; weak D call: TRBD1 (5 bases). The V gene's germline CDR1 is LGHNA and CDR2 YNFKEQ. The germline V and J ends were trimmed by 1 base and 1 base, with 10 bases remaining between them. This CDR3 region has 15 residues. The CDR3 is CASSQGGDSQETQYF. DNA for the CDR3: TGTGCCAGCAGCCAAGGCGGAGACAGCCAAGAGACCCAGTACTTC.

The rearrangement links TRBV5-1 to TRBJ2-3; D perhaps matches TRBD2 (6 bases). Per germline, CDR1 SGHRS and CDR2 YFSETQ. The CDR3 is 14 amino acids. The V end was cut by 4 bases, the J end by 6 bases, with 15 bases between. The CDR3 sequence is CASSTGEILDTQYF. CDR3 coding DNA: TGCGCCAGCAGCACGGGGGAAATCTTGGATACGCAGTATTTT.